A selection of T cell receptor beta chains follows, all from one sample in a study of T-cell memory formation after mild COVID-19. Each CDR3 protein is one row after TCRdb ran MiXCR on the 5' RACE reads. The repertoire includes about 360,000 distinct CDR3 sequences, around 15% of them detected once, and 22% sits in the top ten. The sequencing sample was made of PBMCs or a T cell subset sorted from them (not recorded which). The source is a man aged 18 to 30 who had mild COVID-19 (a few samples of this study predate the infection). Cell type and time point are not known. Each CDR3 is given with its conserved first and last residue. A D gene is named only where the DNA matches it firmly. Part of the rows lack a size; the others show once, few, many or a class for expanded clones.

abundance	v_gene	len	j_gene	d_gene	CDR3aa	CDR3nt
many	TRBV5-1	15	TRBJ2-7	TRBD1	CASSKAPGQAYEQYF	TGCGCCAGCAGCAAAGCTCCGGGACAGGCCTACGAGCAGTACTTC
few	TRBV5-1	15	TRBJ2-2	TRBD1	CASSLQGANTGELFF	TGCGCCAGCAGCTTACAGGGGGCGAACACCGGGGAGCTGTTTTTT
once	TRBV7-3	14	TRBJ2-1	-	CASSYQGGGNEQFF	TGTGCCAGCAGCTATCAGGGGGGCGGCAATGAGCAGTTCTTC
-	TRBV7-9	16	TRBJ2-3	TRBD1	CASSSTDRGHTDTQYF	TGTGCCAGCAGCTCAACCGACAGGGGGCATACAGATACGCAGTATTTT
-	TRBV2	14	TRBJ2-5	TRBD1	CASSGEGGGETQYF	TGTGCCAGCAGTGGGGAAGGGGGCGGAGAGACCCAGTACTTC
few	TRBV7-2	15	TRBJ2-3	-	CASSLTRLGTDTQYF	TGTGCCAGCAGCTTGACCCGGCTAGGCACAGATACGCAGTATTTT
-	TRBV5-3	18	TRBJ2-7	-	CARSPRYPPRRSSYEQYF	TGTGCCAGAAGCCCTAGATATCCCCCTCGGAGAAGCTCCTACGAGCAGTACTTC
few	TRBV20-1	14	TRBJ1-5	TRBD1	CSAPSGGSNQPQHF	TGCAGTGCTCCCTCAGGGGGAAGCAATCAGCCCCAGCATTTT
-	TRBV5-1	15	TRBJ2-3	-	CASGFDPISTDTQYF	TGCGCCAGCGGCTTCGACCCTATTAGCACAGATACGCAGTATTTT
-	TRBV4-2	17	TRBJ2-5	TRBD2	CASSQSSGGELRETQYF	TGTGCCAGCAGCCAGTCTAGCGGGGGTGAACTCCGGGAGACCCAGTACTTC
few	TRBV4-3	14	TRBJ1-1	TRBD1	CASSQGQGSTEAFF	TGCGCCAGCAGCCAAGGACAGGGTAGCACTGAAGCTTTCTTT
-	TRBV25-1	14	TRBJ2-3	-	CASSDPWVGDTQYF	TGTGCCAGCAGTGACCCATGGGTGGGGGATACGCAGTATTTT
-	TRBV4-2	17	TRBJ1-2	-	CASSQGQGLTTDYGYTF	TGTGCCAGCAGCCAGGGGCAGGGACTCACAACAGACTATGGCTACACCTTC
few	TRBV7-3	16	TRBJ2-3	-	CASSSGLGGPPDTQYF	TGTGCCAGCAGCTCGGGGTTGGGGGGGCCCCCAGATACGCAGTATTTT
-	TRBV5-1	15	TRBJ2-3	-	CASTREGSVTDTQYF	TGCGCCAGCACCCGTGAGGGCTCCGTGACAGATACGCAGTATTTT
-	TRBV6-5	12	TRBJ1-2	-	CASSPGWDGYTF	TGTGCCAGCAGTCCCGGTTGGGATGGCTACACCTTC
-	TRBV30	12	TRBJ1-1	TRBD1	CAWSRGQGEAFF	TGTGCCTGGAGCCGCGGACAGGGGGAAGCTTTCTTT
-	TRBV14	12	TRBJ1-1	-	CASRSQGTEAFF	TGTGCCAGCAGGTCACAGGGTACTGAAGCTTTCTTT
-	TRBV20-1	13	TRBJ1-1	TRBD1	CSARETTGGGAFF	TGCAGTGCTAGAGAGACGACAGGGGGCGGAGCTTTCTTT
-	TRBV7-6	15	TRBJ2-7	-	CASSLGADSSYEQYF	TGTGCCAGCAGCTTAGGTGCGGATAGCTCCTACGAGCAGTACTTC
-	TRBV24-1	13	TRBJ2-1	-	CATSVLVRPQGFF	TGTGCCACCAGTGTCCTTGTCCGGCCCCAGGGGTTCTTC
few	TRBV2	12	TRBJ2-7	-	CASSFGPGEQYF	TGTGCCAGCAGTTTTGGACCAGGCGAGCAGTACTTC
-	TRBV5-4	15	TRBJ2-3	-	CASSIDRGGTDTQYF	TGTGCCAGCAGCATTGACAGGGGAGGGACAGATACGCAGTATTTT
few	TRBV7-2	17	TRBJ2-7	TRBD2	CASSFLALAANTYEQYF	TGTGCCAGCAGCTTCCTAGCACTAGCGGCAAATACCTACGAGCAGTACTTC
-	TRBV6-1	15	TRBJ1-2	-	CASSEGDLPRGGYTF	TGTGCCAGCAGTGAAGGGGATTTGCCTAGGGGCGGCTACACCTTC
-	TRBV12-3/TRBV12-4	16	TRBJ2-1	TRBD1	CASSPGQGQTRNEQFF	TGTGCCAGCAGTCCGGGACAGGGACAAACGCGGAATGAGCAGTTCTTC
few	TRBV4-3	18	TRBJ1-1	-	CASSQAPLGWPLNTEAFF	TGCGCCAGCAGCCAAGCCCCCTTAGGCTGGCCTCTGAACACTGAAGCTTTCTTT
-	TRBV29-1	12	TRBJ2-3	-	CSAVELTDTQYF	TGCAGCGCCGTCGAGCTCACAGATACGCAGTATTTT
-	TRBV6-2/TRBV6-3	17	TRBJ2-3	-	CASSYDRTKTSTDTQYF	TGTGCCAGCAGTTACGACAGAACAAAGACTAGCACAGATACGCAGTATTTT
-	TRBV5-4	15	TRBJ1-1	TRBD1	CASGRDRGHFAEAFF	TGTGCCAGCGGCCGGGACAGGGGGCATTTCGCTGAAGCTTTCTTT
many	TRBV12-3/TRBV12-4	15	TRBJ1-5	-	CASSLQGQAPQPQHF	TGTGCCAGCAGTTTGCAGGGGCAGGCGCCACAGCCCCAGCATTTT
-	TRBV7-9	15	TRBJ2-3	-	CASSPSSRRTDTQYF	TGTGCCAGCAGCCCTTCTTCACGGCGCACAGATACGCAGTATTTT
few	TRBV7-6	17	TRBJ2-6	TRBD1	CASSTRTGSSGANVLTF	TGTGCCAGCAGCACCCGGACAGGAAGCTCTGGGGCCAACGTCCTGACTTTC
few	TRBV6-5	18	TRBJ2-4	TRBD2	CASSHQRLAGGPLYIQYF	TGTGCCAGCAGCCACCAGAGACTAGCGGGGGGGCCTCTTTACATTCAGTACTTC
few	TRBV20-1	13	TRBJ1-5	-	CSARDLGQQPQHF	TGCAGTGCTAGAGATTTGGGTCAGCAGCCCCAGCATTTT
-	TRBV11-2	14	TRBJ1-6	-	CASSVLTDNSPLHF	TGTGCCAGCAGCGTCCTTACGGACAATTCACCCCTCCACTTT
few	TRBV20-1	13	TRBJ1-6	TRBD1	CSAVSGGNSPLHF	TGCAGTGCTGTTTCAGGGGGGAATTCACCCCTCCACTTT
-	TRBV14	14	TRBJ2-1	-	CASSLSSSYTEQFF	TGTGCCAGCAGCCTTTCTAGCTCCTACACTGAGCAGTTCTTC
few	TRBV6-5	16	TRBJ2-3	-	CASSYSRATLTDTQYF	TGTGCCAGCAGTTATAGTCGGGCCACGCTCACAGATACGCAGTATTTT
many	TRBV12-3/TRBV12-4	15	TRBJ1-5	TRBD1	CASSAGTGGVQPQHF	TGTGCCAGCAGCGCCGGGACAGGGGGCGTCCAGCCCCAGCATTTT
-	TRBV24-1	12	TRBJ2-1	-	CATSDRDNEQFF	TGTGCCACCAGTGATAGGGACAATGAGCAGTTCTTC
-	TRBV2	12	TRBJ2-6	-	CASSETWEVLTF	TGTGCCAGCAGTGAAACTTGGGAGGTCCTGACTTTC
-	TRBV5-1	15	TRBJ2-1	-	CASSLADFSYNEQFF	TGCGCCAGCAGCTTGGCGGACTTCTCCTACAATGAGCAGTTCTTC
-	TRBV7-9	20	TRBJ2-3	TRBD2	CASSLGIGVGGLAETDTQYF	TGTGCCAGCAGCTTAGGGATAGGCGTAGGGGGACTAGCGGAAACAGATACGCAGTATTTT
-	TRBV19	12	TRBJ1-2	-	CASRFTGYGYTF	TGTGCCAGTAGGTTCACAGGGTATGGCTACACCTTC
-	TRBV5-1	14	TRBJ2-1	TRBD2	CASSLVGLGNEQFF	TGCGCCAGCAGCTTGGTGGGACTAGGGAATGAGCAGTTCTTC
few	TRBV9	12	TRBJ1-6	-	CASSVGRSPLHF	TGTGCCAGCAGCGTAGGCCGCTCACCCCTCCACTTT
few	TRBV12-3/TRBV12-4	14	TRBJ1-6	-	CASTLTGANSPLHF	TGTGCCAGCACTTTGACGGGGGCGAATTCACCCCTCCACTTT
-	TRBV6-6	13	TRBJ1-6	-	CASSGRGGSPLHF	TGTGCCAGCAGTGGGCGGGGTGGATCACCCCTCCACTTT
few	TRBV4-1	14	TRBJ2-7	TRBD2	CASSQQAGAYEQYF	TGCGCCAGCAGCCAACAAGCGGGGGCCTACGAGCAGTACTTC
-	TRBV20-1	11	TRBJ1-2	-	CSAAQDYGYTF	TGCAGTGCGGCACAGGACTATGGCTACACCTTC
few	TRBV7-7	15	TRBJ2-2	-	CASSLTAANTGELFF	TGTGCCAGCAGCTTGACAGCGGCGAACACCGGGGAGCTGTTTTTT
few	TRBV5-1	15	TRBJ2-2	-	CASSKPQGDTGELFF	TGCGCCAGCAGCAAACCACAGGGTGACACCGGGGAGCTGTTTTTT
many	TRBV5-5	16	TRBJ2-5	TRBD1	CASSPRTGGKGETQYF	TGTGCCAGCAGCCCTAGGACAGGGGGCAAGGGAGAGACCCAGTACTTC